Below, 23 T cell receptor beta chains from the same sample are listed, as sequenced in a study of tumor-infiltrating lymphocytes in primary liver carcinoma. Starting material for RNA and DNA co-extraction consisted of roughly 18-34 mg of unsorted bulk tissue. cDNA specific to TCR beta was made from 500 ng of total RNA, with a constant-region primer employed for priming. Three-round nested multiplex PCR performed with slightly modified ARM-PCR produced the TCR beta libraries. In the first two PCR rounds, TRBV1-TRBV30 forward primers were paired with a C-beta reverse primer, and each round lasted about 9 cycles. Each CDR3 protein is one row after TCRdb ran MiXCR on the multiplex PCR reads. This table holds roughly 78,000 distinct CDR3 sequences, 71% found once. Input material: liver tumor tissue from sampling region 4. The subset is: tumor region T4, right-lateral pole. All receptors derive from a woman aged 60-70 years with primary liver carcinoma and hepatitis B virus infection.

Remarks on this clonotype: A read error may explain this, as a much larger clone is one base away. This likely comes from a read error, as the CDR3 has no conserved phenylalanine or tryptophan at its end. The chain carries TRBV30 and TRBJ1-2; no clear D. Trimming cost V 2 bases and J 5 bases, with 12 bases left between them. Germline V gives CDR1 GTSNPN, CDR2 SVGIG (reference sequence). The CDR3 consists of 13 residues. CDR3 coding DNA: TGTGCCTGGAGTATGGCGGGCCTATATGGCTACACCTCC. Translated, it gives CAWSMAGLYGYTS.

For this clonotype: A read error may produce the germline difference seen at one junction end. The V gene is TRBV6-1, the J gene TRBJ1-1, with a weak D call TRBD1 (5 bases). CDR1 and CDR2 (germline): MNHNS, SASEGT. The CDR3 extends over 13 amino acids. CDR3: CVSGAREDTDAFF. CDR3 DNA: TGTGTCAGCGGTGCCAGGGAGGACACTGATGCTTTCTTT.

A word on this clonotype: Relative to the germline gene, one junction end is altered; a read error may explain this. The genes are TRBV16 and TRBJ2-5; D may correspond to TRBD1 or TRBD2 (5 bases each). The CDR3 spans 13 residues. Germline CDR1 and CDR2: KGHSY and FQNENV. The CDR3 nucleotides are TGTGCCAGTAGCCAATCAATTGGGGACACCCAGTACTTC. Translated: CASSQSIGDTQYF. The variable domain in full, completed from reference TRBV16 and TRBJ2-5, reads GEEVAQTPKHLVRGEGQKAKLYCAPIKGHSYVFWYQQVLKNEFKFLISFQNENVFDETGMPKERFSAKCLPNSPCSLEIQATKLEDSAVYFCASSQSIGDTQYFGPGTRLLVL.

This clonotype was detected only once. The V gene is TRBV28, the J gene TRBJ2-5; TRBD2 aligns across 9 bases. Germline V gives CDR1 MDHEN, CDR2 SYDVKM. Trimming removed 5 bases from V and 5 bases from J; junction bases left unmatched: 6. The CDR3 is made up of 14 amino acids. The CDR3 loop reads CASSRQAGGETQYF. CDR3 nucleotides: TGTGCCAGCAGTAGACAAGCGGGGGGCGAGACCCAGTACTTC.

As for this clonotype: The junction departs from germline at one end; a sequencing error may be responsible. This chain connects TRBV14 to TRBJ1-1, with TRBD1 matching 7 bases. This CDR3 has 16 amino acids. The V gene's germline CDR1 is SGHDN and CDR2 FVKESK. The CDR3 DNA reads as TGTGCCAGCAGGCAAGATCGGGGACAGATAAACACTGAAGCTTTCTTT. Amino acids: CASRQDRGQINTEAFF. Full variable domain (rest looked up from reference TRBV14 and TRBJ1-1): EAGVTQFPSHSVIEKGQTVTLRCDPISGHDNLYWYRRVMGKEIKFLLHFVKESKQDESGMPNNRFLAERTGGTYSTLKVQPAELEDSGVYFCASRQDRGQINTEAFFGQGTRLTVV.

This clonotype was observed at least ten times. V usage is TRBV30 and J usage is TRBJ1-2; 10 bases line up with TRBD1. V gave up 0 bases and J gave up 4 bases; unmatched junction bases: 8. The CDR3 runs 16 residues. In germline, CDR1 is GTSNPN, CDR2 SVGIG (reference sequence). The CDR3 bases are TGTGCCTGGAGTGTACGAGTCCGGGACAGGGGCTATGGCTACACCTTC. It encodes CAWSVRVRDRGYGYTF.

This clonotype was counted between two and nine times. This may stem from a read error, because a much larger clone lies one nucleotide away. V gene TRBV5-6 combines with J gene TRBJ2-4; D not resolved. The CDR3 consists of 14 residues. Per the germline V gene, CDR1 is SGHDT and CDR2 is YYEEEE. Trimming cost V 3 bases and J 2 bases, with 9 bases left between them. CDR3 DNA: TGTGCCAGCAGCTCGCTGCACACCAAAAACATTCAGTACTTC. It yields the protein CASSSLHTKNIQYF.

Comments on this clonotype: A much larger clone lies one base from this, so it may be a read error. This chain uses TRBV5-6 with TRBJ2-1; D assignment may be TRBD1 or TRBD2 (5 bases each). The CDR3 has 15 residues. Germline CDR1 and CDR2: SGHDT and YYEEEE. The CDR3 DNA sequence: TGTGCCAGCAGCTTGAGGCGGACCGGGGCCAATGAGCAGCTCTTC. It translates to CASSLRRTGANEQLF.

The sample holds a few counts of this clonotype. Given the absence of the conserved phenylalanine or tryptophan at the CDR3 end, a read error is likely. The rearrangement links TRBV6-5 to TRBJ1-2; D remains unclear. Germline V gene lookup returns CDR1 MNHEY and CDR2 SVGAGI. V was clipped by 10 bases and J by 3 bases, with 18 bases between them. The CDR3 runs to 14 residues. CDR3 in DNA: TGTGCCAACAGAAAGCCTTACAGCTACTATGGCTACACCATC. Amino acids: CANRKPYSYYGYTI.

CDR3 amino acids: CASGLETGKVGLETQYF. The CDR3 coding sequence is TGTGCTAGTGGTTTAGAGACAGGGAAGGTGGGACTAGAGACCCAGTACTTC. The V and J genes are TRBV12-5 and TRBJ2-5, with TRBD1 as a possible D gene (7 bases). The V end lost 3 bases, the J end lost 4 bases, and 21 bases lay between the germline ends. Germline lookup yields CDR1 LGHNT and CDR2 FRNRAP. This CDR3 is built from 17 residues.

To note about this clonotype: The CDR3 end shows no conserved phenylalanine or tryptophan, and so a read error is likely. Because the CDR3's place on the DNA is in doubt, the DNA is left out and the CDR3 is given as listed by TCRdb. This chain uses TRBV29-1 with TRBJ2-3; the listed D gene, TRBD1, was not tested against the DNA. The CDR3 totals 18 residues, both ends included. CDR1 SQVTM and CDR2 ANQGSEA come from the germline V gene. CDR3: CSVEALGRVGVSTDTHYL.

About this clonotype itself: The CDR3 end shows no conserved phenylalanine or tryptophan, and so a read error is likely. J is TRBJ2-7 and V is TRBV11-2; either TRBD1 or TRBD2 may fit D (6 bases each). The CDR3 consists of 16 residues. In germline, CDR1 is SGHAT, CDR2 FQNNGV. CDR3 bases: TGTGTCAGCGGCTTAGCGTCGGGGGCAGGAGGCTACGAGCAGTACCTC. Translating gives CVSGLASGAGGYEQYL.

V gene TRBV29-1 combines with J gene TRBJ2-1; a possible D gene is TRBD2 (6 bases). The germline V gene has CDR1 SQVTM and CDR2 ANQGSEA. The CDR3 totals 18 residues. V lost 4 bases and J 0 bases, leaving 22 bases between the germline ends. The DNA of the CDR3 is TGCAGCGTTGGGCTGGGAGGTTTCTCTACAAGCTCCTACAATGAGCAGTTCTTC. Translation gives CSVGLGGFSTSSYNEQFF.

Regarding this clonotype: This clone may be a read error of a much larger clone one base away. The CDR3 spells CASSMGGNEQFF. The CDR3 DNA follows: TGTGCCAGCAGTATGGGAGGTAATGAGCAGTTCTTC. The gene calls are TRBV28 and TRBJ2-1, with a possible D match to TRBD2 (6 bases). The CDR3 loop spans 12 amino acids. Germline V gene sequence: CDR1 MDHEN, CDR2 SYDVKM. The V end lost 5 bases, the J end lost 7 bases, and 9 bases lay between the germline ends.

A note on this clonotype: At one end, the junction sequence differs from germline, possibly due to a read error. For the CDR3, the DNA is TGTGCCAGCAGCTTGGCTCCGATGCCGCTCTTC. It yields the protein CASSLAPMPLF. The chain employs TRBV11-2 and TRBJ2-1; D gene ambiguous. The germline CDR1 and CDR2 sequences are SGHAT and FQNNGV. The CDR3 sequence is 11 residues long.

The chain combines TRBV6-4 with TRBJ2-3; 7 positions agree with TRBD2. The CDR3 spans 15 residues. Germline loops: CDR1 MRHNA, CDR2 SNTAGT. Germline trimming cut 4 bases from V and 2 bases from J; bases unmatched to any gene: 6. This chain's CDR3 is CASSVIAGSTDTQYF. The CDR3 nucleotides read TGTGCCAGCAGTGTTATAGCGGGCTCCACAGATACGCAGTATTTT.

Remarks on this clonotype: The junction departs from germline at one end; a sequencing error may be responsible. The chain carries TRBV30 and TRBJ2-7; 11 bases fit TRBD2. The CDR3 has 15 amino acids. Germline V CDR1 and CDR2: GTSNPN, SVGIG (reference sequence). The CDR3, as DNA: TGTGCCTGGAGTGGGGCTAGCGGGAGGCGACACGAGCAGCACTTC. As protein: CAWSGASGRRHEQHF.

Worth noting for this clonotype: A much more abundant neighbour one base away suggests this may be a read error. The V gene is TRBV11-3, the J gene TRBJ2-1, with D tentatively TRBD2 (6 bases). Trimming shortened V by 1 base and J by 7 bases, and 11 bases separated the two germline ends. The CDR3 totals 14 residues. The germline V gene encodes CDR1 SGHNT and CDR2 YENEEA. Here the CDR3 DNA reads TGTGCCAGCAGCTTAGGACGGGGGAAAAATGAGCAGTTCTTC. Protein product: CASSLGRGKNEQFF. The full variable domain, with the rest looked up from reference TRBV11-3 and TRBJ2-1, is EAGVVQSPRYKIIEKKQPVAFWCNPISGHNTLYWYLQNLGQGPELLIRYENEEAVDDSQLPKDRFSAERLKGVDSTLKIQPAELGDSAVYLCASSLGRGKNEQFFGPGTRLTVL.

A word on this clonotype: A much larger clone is a single base away; this may be a read error. The V and J genes are TRBV5-1 and TRBJ1-1; D gene uncertain. Germline V lookup: CDR1 SGHRS, CDR2 YFSETQ. The CDR3 sequence is 14 residues long. CDR3 DNA sequence: TGCGCCAGCAGCTTTACGGACCCGAACACTGAAACTTTCTTT. This gives the protein CASSFTDPNTETFF.

A word on this clonotype: The germline gene is not matched at one end of the junction; a read error may be the cause. The rearrangement links TRBV29-1 to TRBJ2-5, with D possibly TRBD1 on 6 matching bases. The CDR3 is 12 residues long. Germline V gene lookup returns CDR1 SQVTM and CDR2 ANQGSEA. DNA of the CDR3: TGCAGCGTCGGACAGTCTCAAGGGACCCAGTACTTC. Amino acids: CSVGQSQGTQYF.

The chain carries TRBV20-1 and TRBJ2-5; D is possibly TRBD1 (5 bases). The CDR3 has 11 residues. Per germline, CDR1 DFQATT and CDR2 SNEGSKA (reference sequence). CDR3 in DNA: TGCGCGTCGGACACCCAAGAGACCCAGTACTTC. Its protein product is CASDTQETQYF.

In this sample, this clonotype turned up many times. The chain uses TRBV12-3 or TRBV12-4 and TRBJ2-1; D ambiguous. Deletions cut 6 bases from V and 6 bases from J, with 18 bases between. The CDR3 covers 15 residues. In nucleotides, the CDR3 is TGTGCCAGCAGCAACCGGGCCACCACCGTCAATGAGCAGTTCTTC. Translating gives CASSNRATTVNEQFF.

A note on this clonotype: Without the conserved terminal phenylalanine or tryptophan, this CDR3 likely stems from a read error. The limits of the CDR3 on the DNA are not certain, so only TCRdb's listed CDR3 is given. The rearrangement uses TRBV7-8 and TRBJ1-6; TRBD1 is the table's D call and was not checked against the DNA. Per the germline V gene, CDR1 is SGHVS and CDR2 is FQNEAQ. The CDR3 length is 15 residues, termini included. The CDR3 is CASSVRQGPSSPLRY.